This T cell receptor beta chain was documented in a study of T cells after yellow fever vaccination (dated by TCRdb to between 2018 and 2020). Regarding the complete study: Libraries from fractions with low cell numbers were prepared with the SMART-Seq v4 Ultra Low Input RNA kit. To follow T-cell clones before and after primary and booster YFV17D yellow fever vaccination, bulk TCR alpha and beta repertoires were sequenced over time. Two healthy male donors made up the cohort, one aged 18 to 29 years and the other aged 30 to 40 years. Blood was collected at multiple timepoints before and after primary and secondary immunization, and bulk PBMC replicates and cell subsets were isolated.

The research as a whole found: FACS-sorted repertoires could contain abundant contaminating clonotypes from the bulk population, so computational filtering was required. Only two donors were included in the study, so the extent to which the findings can be generalized is limited. After the booster, most clones that had expanded after primary vaccination were detected again (roughly 95% of CD4 and 88% of CD8), suggesting broad maintenance of memory. The secondary T-cell response was weaker than the primary response but faster, peaking on day 5 instead of day 15. A small share of clonotypes was detected in both CD4 and CD8 compartments, with the overlap likely arising from convergent recombination.

TCR cDNA was synthesized by 5'RACE template switching, which introduced a universal primer site and unique molecular identifiers. Priming for cDNA synthesis came from both the TCR alpha and TCR beta constant segments. Libraries were amplified in two PCR steps, with sample barcodes and sequencing adapters added in the second step. Sequencing of libraries was performed on Illumina HiSeq 2500 (2x100 bp) or NovaSeq (2x150 bp). As for the authors' bioinformatics: MIGEC was used to demultiplex reads and collapse the reads into UMI consensus sequences, and MiXCR was used for V(D)J alignment. Using edgeR on replicate PBMC samples, clonotypes were called vaccine-responding if FDR was below 0.01 and the log2 fold change was above 5 up to day 15. Each bulk clonotype was labeled CD4 or CD8 based on which sequenced repertoire, CD4 or CD8, contained the clonotype at higher abundance. TCRdb handled the public reads itself, with Q25 trimming in fastp and clone calling in MiXCR, and kept productive beta chains. Rows are combined by CDR3 protein, so each entry shows the most common genes and DNA. What appears here as the V and J calls and clone size reflects TCRdb's work, not the paper's. In this sample the table shows approximately 610,000 distinct CDR3 sequences, about 17% of which occur a single time. Around 15% of the sample lies in the top ten.

The treatment or condition label, as the study defines it: live attenuated yellow fever vaccine strain. At each blood-draw timepoint, two biological replicates of bulk PBMCs were collected. PBMCs were isolated from peripheral blood using a standard Ficoll-Paque protocol. TriZol was used to extract RNA from bulk PBMCs, from CD4 and CD8 fractions, and from dextramer-positive and dextramer-negative fractions. The table lists this clonotype with a few counts. It has no known antigen specificity. No per-base quality is available; no much larger clone lies one base away. The CDR3, from cysteine to phenylalanine, totals 21 residues. The entry retains the CDR3 DNA only, 63 bases that are in frame from base 1. Trimmed from V: 2 bases; trimmed from J: 1 base; junction bases lacking a gene match: 20. From a lookup of the germline V gene, CDR1 and CDR2 are MNHEY and SVGEGT.

This receptor was obtained from a man younger than 35 who received the YFV17D yellow fever vaccine. The sample consisted of PBMCs, taken 5 to 6 days after the first yellow fever vaccination. The rearranged chain carries TRBV6-2 or TRBV6-3 and TRBJ1-1; 9 central nucleotides agree with TRBD1. The DNA sequence follows: TGTGCCAGCAGTTACCCGAGGGGCCGGGGCCTGACAGGGGGTGCGAACACTGAAGCTTTCTTT. It encodes CASSYPRGRGLTGGANTEAFF.